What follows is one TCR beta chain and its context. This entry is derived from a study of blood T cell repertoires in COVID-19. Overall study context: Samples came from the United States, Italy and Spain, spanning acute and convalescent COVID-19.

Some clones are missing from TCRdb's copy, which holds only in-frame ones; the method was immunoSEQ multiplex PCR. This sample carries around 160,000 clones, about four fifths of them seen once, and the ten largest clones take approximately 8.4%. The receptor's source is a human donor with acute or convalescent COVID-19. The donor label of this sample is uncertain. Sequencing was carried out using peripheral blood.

The CDR3 bases are TGTGCCAGCAGCTCCACCGGGACAGGGATCTATGGCTACACCTTC. Translation gives CASSSTGTGIYGYTF. The chain carries TRBV7-9 and TRBJ1-2; TRBD1 aligns across 9 bases. Germline V CDR1 and CDR2: SEHNR, FQNEAQ (reference sequence). V trimming: 4 bases; J trimming: 4 bases; junction bases outside the gene matches: 7. The CDR3 has 15 amino acids.